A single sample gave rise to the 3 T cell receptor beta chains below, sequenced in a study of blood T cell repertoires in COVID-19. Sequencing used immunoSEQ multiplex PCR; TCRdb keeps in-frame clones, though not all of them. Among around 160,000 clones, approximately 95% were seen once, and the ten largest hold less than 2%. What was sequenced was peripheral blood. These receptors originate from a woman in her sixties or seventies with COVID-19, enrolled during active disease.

This CDR3 reads CASSLDRDTEAFF. CDR3 coding DNA: TGTGCCAGCAGCCTGGACAGGGACACTGAAGCTTTCTTT. The rearrangement joins TRBV6-2 or TRBV6-3 to TRBJ1-1, with 8 nucleotides matching TRBD1. The CDR3 spans 13 residues. Germline V gives CDR1 MNHEY, CDR2 SVGEGT. V lost 6 bases and J lost 3; bases outside the gene matches: 3.

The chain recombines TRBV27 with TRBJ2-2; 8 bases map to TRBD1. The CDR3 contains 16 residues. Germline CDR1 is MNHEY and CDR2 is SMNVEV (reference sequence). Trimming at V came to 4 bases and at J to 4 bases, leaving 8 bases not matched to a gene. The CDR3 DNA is TGTGCCAGCAGTTCCTCAGGGGGCCGGGGCACCGGGGAGCTGTTTTTT. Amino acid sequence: CASSSSGGRGTGELFF.

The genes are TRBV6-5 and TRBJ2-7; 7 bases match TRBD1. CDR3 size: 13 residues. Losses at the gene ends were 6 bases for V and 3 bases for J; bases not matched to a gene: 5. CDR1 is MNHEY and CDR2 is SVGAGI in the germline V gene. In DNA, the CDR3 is TGTGCCAGCAGCCGAGGGGGCTTCTACGAGCAGTACTTC. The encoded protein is CASSRGGFYEQYF.